Listed below are T cell receptor beta chains from one sample, sequenced in a study of shared clonotypes between healthy human individuals. Sequencing was performed with immunoSEQ multiplex PCR; in TCRdb, only in-frame clones are kept and a portion is missing. Found here are about 560,000 clones, around three quarters of them singletons; the top ten hold around 12%. Sequences were obtained from PBMCs. The receptors derive from a woman between 35 and 50 years old in good health. Some clones in this sample may be carry-over from other donors' samples. The CDR3 runs from the conserved cysteine through the conserved F or W. The D gene is left open where the match is weak. A clone size is listed for some rows: how often the clone was seen (once, few, many), or a class if it is expanded.

D,size,J,V,CDR3,DNA
TRBD1,NA,TRBJ1-5,TRBV27,CASSESGTGDQPQHF,TGTGCCAGCAGCGAATCCGGGACAGGCGATCAGCCCCAGCATTTT
NA,NA,TRBJ2-1,TRBV7-6,CASSSMGEQFF,TGTGCCAGCAGCTCTATGGGTGAGCAGTTCTTC
NA,NA,TRBJ2-2,TRBV2,CASTSPGPPTGELFF,TGTGCCAGCACCTCCCCAGGACCCCCCACCGGGGAGCTGTTTTTT
NA,NA,TRBJ2-5,TRBV19,CASNREGLTETQYF,TGTGCCAGTAACCGGGAAGGGTTGACAGAGACCCAGTACTTC
NA,NA,TRBJ2-1,TRBV7-2,CASSLGRNNEQFF,TGTGCCAGCAGCTTAGGGCGTAACAATGAGCAGTTCTTC
TRBD1,NA,TRBJ2-3,TRBV28,CASILTRTGGHADTQYF,TGTGCCAGCATCTTGACCCGGACAGGGGGGCATGCAGATACGCAGTATTTT
TRBD1,NA,TRBJ2-6,TRBV10-3,CAINDRDSGANVLTF,TGTGCCATCAACGACAGGGACTCTGGGGCCAACGTCCTGACTTTC
NA,NA,TRBJ2-2,TRBV29-1,CSVHRPNTGELFF,TGCAGCGTTCACAGACCGAACACCGGGGAGCTGTTTTTT
NA,NA,TRBJ2-6,TRBV5-6,CASSLSSRFSGANVLTF,TGTGCCAGCAGCTTGTCTTCTAGATTCTCTGGGGCCAACGTCCTGACTTTC
TRBD1,NA,TRBJ1-2,TRBV6-6,CASSYGTGGGGYTF,TGTGCCAGCAGTTACGGGACAGGGGGTGGGGGCTACACCTTC
NA,NA,TRBJ2-3,TRBV11-3,CASSPTRPTSTDTQYF,TGTGCCAGCAGCCCAACACGACCCACTAGCACAGATACGCAGTATTTT
TRBD1,few,TRBJ2-7,TRBV29-1,CSVQIQGIGEQYF,TGCAGCGTTCAAATACAGGGGATCGGCGAGCAGTACTTC
NA,NA,TRBJ1-2,TRBV6-6,CASSYQDTYYGYTF,TGTGCCAGCAGTTACCAGGACACCTACTATGGCTACACCTTC
TRBD2,many,TRBJ2-1,TRBV5-1,CASSLSGSKTNDEQFF,TGCGCCAGCAGCTTAAGCGGGAGCAAGACGAACGATGAGCAGTTCTTC
NA,NA,TRBJ1-1,TRBV6-5,CASSYLPEDGTEAFF,TGTGCCAGCAGTTACTTACCTGAAGACGGGACTGAAGCTTTCTTT
TRBD1,NA,TRBJ2-3,TRBV18,CASSATGGPDTQYF,TGTGCCAGCTCGGCGACAGGGGGCCCAGATACGCAGTATTTT
TRBD2,NA,TRBJ2-1,TRBV28,CASSFWREGNEQFF,TGTGCCAGCAGTTTTTGGCGGGAGGGGAATGAGCAGTTCTTC
TRBD2,NA,TRBJ2-7,TRBV27,CASSPRTSGMLRSYEQYF,TGTGCCAGCAGTCCGCGGACTAGCGGAATGCTAAGATCCTACGAGCAGTACTTC
NA,NA,TRBJ1-4,TRBV6-6,CASSTTRGEKLFF,TGTGCCAGCAGTACAACGAGGGGTGAAAAACTGTTTTTT
NA,NA,TRBJ1-4,TRBV10-3,CASSSGATNEKLFF,TGTGCCAGCAGCTCAGGGGCAACTAATGAAAAACTGTTTTTT
TRBD1,NA,TRBJ1-1,TRBV18,CASSGGGQENTEAFF,TGTGCCAGCTCAGGAGGCGGACAGGAGAATACTGAAGCTTTCTTT
TRBD2,NA,TRBJ2-1,TRBV11-2,CASSSGGVAGGPYNEQFF,TGTGCCAGCAGCTCAGGGGGGGTAGCGGGAGGGCCCTACAATGAGCAGTTCTTC
NA,NA,TRBJ2-3,TRBV7-7,CASSLGFAGDTQYF,TGTGCTAGCAGCTTAGGGTTCGCGGGAGATACGCAGTATTTT
NA,NA,TRBJ2-5,TRBV7-2,CASSPGLGPETQYF,TGTGCCAGCAGCCCCGGTTTGGGGCCGGAGACCCAGTACTTC
TRBD1,few,TRBJ1-2,TRBV6-6,CASSVPGQGANGYTF,TGTGCCAGCAGTGTGCCGGGACAGGGGGCGAATGGCTACACCTTC
NA,NA,TRBJ2-1,TRBV5-5,CASSLLLAEGDNEQFF,TGTGCCAGCAGCTTGTTGCTAGCCGAGGGAGACAATGAGCAGTTCTTC
TRBD2,NA,TRBJ2-7,TRBV4-2,CASSQDPTGGALGEQYF,TGTGCCAGCAGCCAAGACCCCACGGGAGGGGCCCTCGGTGAGCAGTACTTC
NA,few,TRBJ2-1,TRBV7-3,CASSLEPADYNEQFF,TGTGCCAGCAGCTTAGAGCCAGCGGACTACAATGAGCAGTTCTTC
NA,NA,TRBJ1-1,TRBV5-6,CASSFSTFYLEAFF,TGTGCCAGCAGCTTTTCGACGTTTTATCTTGAAGCTTTCTTT
NA,NA,TRBJ2-2,TRBV5-1,CASRRTGRGVTGELFF,TGCGCCAGCAGGCGGACTGGAAGGGGGGTCACCGGGGAGCTGTTTTTT
NA,NA,TRBJ2-2,TRBV5-1,CASSFSGGGRELFF,TGCGCCAGCAGCTTCTCAGGAGGGGGCCGGGAGCTGTTTTTT
NA,NA,TRBJ2-2,TRBV30,CAWSAGLFRTGELFF,TGTGCCTGGAGTGCAGGGCTATTCCGGACCGGGGAGCTGTTTTTT
TRBD2,once,TRBJ2-7,TRBV5-4,CASSAGGSGRAIYEQYF,TGTGCCAGCAGCGCTGGGGGCAGCGGGAGGGCCATATACGAGCAGTACTTC
TRBD2,NA,TRBJ2-2,TRBV2,CASSVGGANTGELFF,TGTGCCAGCAGTGTGGGAGGGGCGAACACCGGGGAGCTGTTTTTT
NA,NA,TRBJ2-3,TRBV7-9,CASSLPGPPPDTQYF,TGTGCCAGCAGCCTGCCGGGGCCGCCGCCAGATACGCAGTATTTT
NA,NA,TRBJ2-2,TRBV7-6,CASSPGVANTGELFF,TGTGCCAGCAGCCCCGGGGTAGCGAACACCGGGGAGCTGTTTTTT
NA,NA,TRBJ2-1,TRBV28,CASSLDPSFYNEQFF,TGTGCCAGCAGTTTAGATCCTAGCTTCTACAATGAGCAGTTCTTC
NA,few,TRBJ2-1,TRBV2,CASRSTNEQFF,TGTGCCTCAAGGAGTACGAATGAGCAGTTCTTC
NA,NA,TRBJ2-2,TRBV12-5,CASGLLTSFAGELFF,TGTGCTAGTGGTTTGCTGACTAGTTTCGCCGGGGAGCTGTTTTTT
NA,NA,TRBJ2-1,TRBV28,CASTSSGSLLHEQFF,TGTGCCAGCACCTCAAGCGGGTCCTTGCTACATGAGCAGTTCTTC